One T cell receptor beta chain is described in this entry. Its specificity is not known. This CDR3 has 13 amino acids. V dropped 2 bases and J dropped 4 bases, with 7 bases sitting between them. CDR1 MNHEY and CDR2 SVGAGI come from the germline V gene. This entry comes from a study of T cell responses to AZD1222 COVID-19 vaccine. Points from the study as a whole: Researchers report vaccine-associated CD4 TCRs spanning spike, with dominance at 160-218 and 743-854.

Sequencing was performed with immunoSEQ multiplex PCR; in TCRdb, only in-frame clones are kept and a portion is missing. The sample contains over 150,000 clones, around 91% of which appear only once. Sequencing was performed on peripheral blood, taken on day 0 of AZD1222 vaccination. The V call is TRBV6-5, the J call TRBJ2-3, with D hard to call. The clonotype was recovered from an adult in good health. The CDR3 DNA follows: TGTGCCAGCAGTTACGGGGTGTCAGATACGCAGTATTTT. This gives the protein CASSYGVSDTQYF.